Below are 21 T cell receptor beta chains sequenced from a single sample in a study of blood T cell repertoires in COVID-19 (dated by TCRdb to the early 2020s). The library relied on the immunoSEQ multiplex PCR assay. As stored in TCRdb, this immuneACCESS dataset retains in-frame rearrangements with V and J assigned. A fraction of the clones does not appear; measured against another copy, unresolved V genes explain less than half of the discrepancy, and the remainder lacks a known reason. For this sample there are some 150,000 clones; 80% to 90% appear just once. In total, the top ten clones hold more than 3% of the sample. The sequenced sample consisted of peripheral blood. All receptors come from a man between 65 and 79 years old with acute or convalescent COVID-19.

This sequence joins TRBV27 and TRBJ2-1; weak D call: TRBD2 (5 bases). The CDR3 runs 17 residues. Germline V gene sequence: CDR1 MNHEY, CDR2 SMNVEV (reference sequence). V lost 7 bases and J lost 4, with 23 bases in between. CDR3 amino acids: CASTPALPGWLYNEQFF. The CDR3 DNA sequence: TGTGCCAGCACCCCGGCCCTACCGGGATGGCTATACAATGAGCAGTTCTTC.

The rearrangement links TRBV7-2 to TRBJ2-7, with 11 bases aligning to TRBD2. The CDR3 loop spans 15 amino acids. Looked up from germline, CDR1 is SGHTA and CDR2 is FQGNSA. The ends lost 5 bases at V and 6 bases at J; junction bases unmatched: 9. The CDR3: CASSVLLAGGREQYF. The CDR3 DNA reads TGTGCCAGCAGCGTCCTCCTAGCGGGAGGACGCGAGCAGTACTTC. The whole variable domain, filled in from reference TRBV7-2 and TRBJ2-7, reads GAGVSQSPSNKVTEKGKDVELRCDPISGHTALYWYRQSLGQGLEFLIYFQGNSAPDKSGLPSDRFSAERTGGSVSTLTIQRTQQEDSAVYLCASSVLLAGGREQYFGPGTRLTVT.

The V gene is TRBV6-5, the J gene TRBJ2-1; 9 nucleotides align to TRBD2. Per the germline V gene, CDR1 is MNHEY and CDR2 is SVGAGI. This CDR3 comprises 14 residues. Trimming removed 2 bases from V and 8 bases from J; junction bases left unmatched: 4. The CDR3 is CASSYRTSADEQFF. The CDR3 DNA is TGTGCCAGCAGTTACCGGACTAGCGCTGATGAGCAGTTCTTC.

This clone was counted a single time. This chain uses TRBV5-5 with TRBJ2-5, with 7 bases that match TRBD1. The germline CDR1 and CDR2 sequences are SGHKS and YYEKEE (reference sequence). The V segment lost 0 bases and the J segment 4 bases; nucleotides outside the gene matches: 6. This CDR3 is 15 amino acids long. CDR3 loop: CASSLVVGGRETQYF. The CDR3, as DNA: TGTGCCAGCAGCTTGGTTGTAGGGGGCCGAGAGACCCAGTACTTC.

This clone was picked up one time. The chain recombines TRBV7-9 with TRBJ2-7; D is possibly TRBD2 (6 bases). There are 13 residues in the CDR3. The germline V gene encodes CDR1 SEHNR and CDR2 FQNEAQ (reference sequence). V lost 7 bases and J lost 1, with 11 bases in between. CDR3 DNA: TGTGCCAGCAACGGGGGTAATTCCTACGAGCAGTACTTC. Its protein is CASNGGNSYEQYF.

This clone has only a few counts. The chain recombines TRBV19 with TRBJ1-5, with 8 bases that match TRBD1. CDR3 length: 13 amino acids. V was pared by 5 bases and J by 7 bases, with 4 bases of the junction left unmatched. Germline CDR1 and CDR2: LNHDA and SQIVND (reference sequence). CDR3 in DNA: TGTGCCAGTAGTGTGGACAGGGAACAGCCCCAGCATTTT. The encoded protein is CASSVDREQPQHF. The variable domain in full, completed from reference TRBV19 and TRBJ1-5, reads DGGITQSPKYLFRKEGQNVTLSCEQNLNHDAMYWYRQDPGQGLRLIYYSQIVNDFQKGDIAEGYSVSREKKESFPLTVTSAQKNPTAFYLCASSVDREQPQHFGDGTRLSIL.

The chain uses TRBV28 and TRBJ2-3, with TRBD2 matching 14 bases. Germline V gene lookup returns CDR1 MDHEN and CDR2 SYDVKM. V was pared by 2 bases and J by 5 bases, with 3 bases of the junction left unmatched. CDR3 size: 16 residues. Here the CDR3 DNA reads TGTGCCAGCAGTTTAGGACTAGCGGGAGGAATAGATACGCAGTATTTT. Translation: CASSLGLAGGIDTQYF.

The V gene is TRBV19, the J gene TRBJ1-5, with a tentative D call TRBD1 (5 bases). The germline V and J ends were trimmed by 7 bases and 0 bases, with 13 bases remaining between them. Germline V gives CDR1 LNHDA, CDR2 SQIVND (reference sequence). The CDR3 has 15 amino acids. CDR3 sequence (DNA): TGTGCCAGTAAGGGGCAGAACGGTAGCAATCAGCCCCAGCATTTT. Protein product: CASKGQNGSNQPQHF.

The V and J genes are TRBV2 and TRBJ2-2, with 9 bases that match TRBD2. The CDR3 is made up of 15 amino acids. Germline V gene sequence: CDR1 SNHLY, CDR2 FYNNEI. The J segment lost 8 bases and the V segment lost 7 bases, leaving 11 bases of the junction unmatched. The CDR3 region is CASNLRASGTGELFF. DNA of the CDR3: TGTGCCAGCAATCTGCGGGCTAGCGGGACGGGGGAGCTGTTTTTT.

The chain has TRBV5-4 and TRBJ2-5, with TRBD2 matching 9 bases. Trimming took 1 base from V and 5 from J; bases not matched to a gene: 6. The germline V gene encodes CDR1 SGHNT and CDR2 YYREEE (reference sequence). The CDR3 spans 15 residues. The CDR3: CASSLRGTSRETQYF. The CDR3 nucleotides are TGTGCCAGCAGCTTGCGCGGGACTAGCAGGGAGACCCAGTACTTC.

J is TRBJ2-1 and V is TRBV19; 8 bases map to TRBD2. CDR1 is LNHDA, CDR2 SQIVND, per germline (reference sequence). V lost 10 bases and J lost 0; bases outside the gene matches: 5. The CDR3 contains 14 residues. The CDR3 protein is CATVAGSSYNEQFF. CDR3 nucleotides: TGTGCCACCGTAGCGGGGAGCTCCTACAATGAGCAGTTCTTC.

In this sample, this clone turned up a few times. CDR3 in DNA: TGTGCCAGCAGTTTGGGTGCAGGGCGGAGAGACGAGCAGTACTTC. This encodes CASSLGAGRRDEQYF. The chain recombines TRBV27 with TRBJ2-7; weak D call: TRBD1 (5 bases). V lost 3 bases and J 5 bases, leaving 17 bases between the germline ends. Germline values: CDR1 MNHEY, CDR2 SMNVEV (reference sequence). The CDR3 extends over 15 amino acids.

The chain couples TRBV19 to TRBJ2-7; 9 bases fit TRBD1. Germline V lookup: CDR1 LNHDA, CDR2 SQIVND (reference sequence). The V and J ends lost 5 bases and 6 bases, in that order; junction bases with no gene match: 11. The CDR3 length is 15 residues. DNA of the CDR3: TGTGCCAGTAGTGAAAGACAGGGGGGCCGGAGCGAGCAGTACTTC. Its protein is CASSERQGGRSEQYF.

The chain has TRBV5-1 and TRBJ2-2, with a tentative D call TRBD1 (7 bases). V was pared by 2 bases and J by 5 bases, with 13 bases between. This CDR3 comprises 15 residues. Germline CDR1 SGHRS, CDR2 YFSETQ. CDR3 loop: CASSFLQGRTGELFF. CDR3 bases: TGCGCCAGCAGCTTCCTACAGGGGAGGACCGGGGAGCTGTTTTTT.

V gene TRBV11-2 combines with J gene TRBJ2-1, with 7 bases matching TRBD2. Germline CDR1 and CDR2: SGHAT and FQNNGV. The CDR3 loop spans 17 amino acids. The V and J ends lost 1 base and 4 bases, in that order; junction bases with no gene match: 10. The CDR3 reads CASSLGGGRGVYNEQFF. Written as DNA, the CDR3 is TGTGCCAGCAGCTTAGGGGGCGGGAGAGGGGTTTACAATGAGCAGTTCTTC.

The V gene is TRBV15, the J gene TRBJ1-1, with D maybe TRBD1 (5 bases). This CDR3 spans 14 amino acids. The V end was cut by 1 base, the J end by 4 bases, with 10 bases between. Germline loops: CDR1 LNHNV, CDR2 YYDKDF (reference sequence). Written as DNA, the CDR3 is TGTGCCACCAGCAGAGGGGGGGTGGGCACTGAAGCTTTCTTT. It yields the protein CATSRGGVGTEAFF.

The CDR3 region is CASSLKTRLAGGETQYF. DNA of the CDR3: TGTGCCAGCAGCTTAAAGACACGACTAGCGGGAGGGGAGACCCAGTACTTC. The gene calls are TRBV7-2 and TRBJ2-5, with TRBD2 matching over 14 bases. V shed 2 bases, J shed 5 bases, and the junction held 7 bases outside the gene matches. In germline, CDR1 is SGHTA, CDR2 FQGNSA. The CDR3 sequence is 17 residues long.

The gene calls are TRBV28 and TRBJ2-1; no firm D call. The CDR3 has 15 amino acids. Deletions cut 4 bases from V and 6 bases from J, with 16 bases between. Germline-derived CDR1 and CDR2 are MDHEN and SYDVKM. DNA for the CDR3: TGTGCCAGCAGTTCCGAGCCAATGAGGCGCAATGAGCAGTTCTTC. Its translation: CASSSEPMRRNEQFF.

The V call is TRBV5-4, the J call TRBJ2-5; TRBD1 aligns across 8 bases. Trimming cost V 4 bases and J 4 bases; bases outside gene matches: 9. Per germline, CDR1 SGHNT and CDR2 YYREEE (reference sequence). The CDR3 sequence is 15 residues long. CDR3 region: CASSAGQGARETQYF. The CDR3 DNA is TGTGCCAGCAGCGCAGGACAGGGTGCAAGAGAGACCCAGTACTTC.

J is TRBJ1-5 and V is TRBV2, with D tentatively TRBD1 (5 bases). Trimming took off 6 bases at V and 6 bases at J, with 12 bases between the two ends. Germline assignment: CDR1 SNHLY and CDR2 FYNNEI. This CDR3 is 13 amino acids long. The CDR3 region has the DNA TGTGCCAGCAGCACAGGTCCCCCTCAGCCCCAGCATTTT. Translating it yields CASSTGPPQPQHF.

This chain connects TRBV6-5 to TRBJ1-4; 7 nucleotides agree with TRBD1. CDR3 length: 16 residues. Germline-derived CDR1 and CDR2 are MNHEY and SVGAGI. Trimming cost V 2 bases and J 4 bases; bases outside gene matches: 7. The CDR3 reads CASSYESGQSNEKLFF. CDR3 coding DNA: TGTGCCAGCAGTTACGAATCGGGACAGAGTAATGAAAAACTGTTTTTT.